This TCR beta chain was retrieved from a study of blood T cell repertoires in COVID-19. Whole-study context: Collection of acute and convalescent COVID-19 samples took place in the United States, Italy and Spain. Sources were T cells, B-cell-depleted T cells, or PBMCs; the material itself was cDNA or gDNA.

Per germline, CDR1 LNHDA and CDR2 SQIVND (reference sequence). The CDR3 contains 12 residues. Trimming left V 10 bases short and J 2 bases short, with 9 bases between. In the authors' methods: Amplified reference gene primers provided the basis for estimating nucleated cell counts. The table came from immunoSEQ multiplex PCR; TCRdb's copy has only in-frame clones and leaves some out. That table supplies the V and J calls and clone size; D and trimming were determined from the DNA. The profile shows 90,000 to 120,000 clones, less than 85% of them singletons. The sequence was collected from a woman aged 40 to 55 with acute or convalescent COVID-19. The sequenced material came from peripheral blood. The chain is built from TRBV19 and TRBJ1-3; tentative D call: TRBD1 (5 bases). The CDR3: CATQGAGNTIYF. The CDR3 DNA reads TGTGCCACGCAGGGTGCTGGAAACACCATATATTTT.